This is a list of T cell receptor beta chains from one sample in a study of blood T cell repertoires in COVID-19. Assay: immunoSEQ multiplex PCR; the TCRdb copy retains only in-frame clones and omits some. The profile shows some 400,000 clones, over 75% of them singletons. The sequencing sample was made of PBMCs or T cells enriched from blood (not recorded which). These receptors originate from a man aged 25-45 years who had recovered from COVID-19. Both conserved end residues are trimmed from each CDR3. For some rows the clone size is stated as once, few or many, or as a class when expanded; others skip it.

V: TRBV3-1/TRBV3-2
J: TRBJ2-2
length: 13
size: .
CDR3: ASSQGLKNTGELF

V: TRBV5-5
J: TRBJ1-1
length: 11
size: .
CDR3: ASSLGTNTEAF

V: TRBV9
J: TRBJ2-7
length: 12
size: .
CDR3: ASSVGGRGDEQY

V: TRBV28
J: TRBJ1-1
length: 12
size: .
CDR3: ATRGQGVNTEAF

V: TRBV9
J: TRBJ1-1
length: 13
size: .
CDR3: ASSPRTRMNTEAF

V: TRBV30
J: TRBJ1-1
length: 11
size: .
CDR3: ACTRQGGTEAF

V: TRBV11-3
J: TRBJ2-2
length: 15
size: .
CDR3: ASSLGPDRAVTGELF

V: TRBV18
J: TRBJ1-4
length: 13
size: .
CDR3: ASSPNTGIGEKLF

V: TRBV5-1
J: TRBJ2-7
length: 12
size: .
CDR3: ASSLVGRGPEQY

V: TRBV20-1
J: TRBJ2-7
length: 11
size: .
CDR3: SASADYTYEQY

V: TRBV6-4
J: TRBJ2-3
length: 16
size: .
CDR3: ASTPREDRAKSTDTQY

V: TRBV27
J: TRBJ1-2
length: 11
size: .
CDR3: ASSRDRGGGYT

V: TRBV28
J: TRBJ1-4
length: 16
size: once
CDR3: ASSLLTPGAPLGEKLF

V: TRBV27
J: TRBJ2-5
length: 12
size: .
CDR3: ASSLGPGAETQY

V: TRBV3-1/TRBV3-2
J: TRBJ2-1
length: 16
size: .
CDR3: ASSQLLLTRGSYNEQF

V: TRBV28
J: TRBJ2-3
length: 15
size: .
CDR3: ASSSDTGVGSTDTQY

V: TRBV4-1
J: TRBJ2-2
length: 12
size: once
CDR3: ASSPAPGTGELF

V: TRBV7-9
J: TRBJ1-5
length: 13
size: .
CDR3: ASSSDRDGNQPQH

V: TRBV19
J: TRBJ2-2
length: 9
size: .
CDR3: ASSRAGELF

V: TRBV28
J: TRBJ2-1
length: 13
size: .
CDR3: ASRRDSSSYNEQF

V: TRBV9
J: TRBJ1-1
length: 13
size: .
CDR3: ASSYSKHMNTEAF

V: TRBV6-1
J: TRBJ2-7
length: 14
size: .
CDR3: ASSEGLAGGPYEQY

V: TRBV18
J: TRBJ1-1
length: 16
size: .
CDR3: ASSPPGHLAGMNTEAF